The 10 T cell receptor beta chains in this list originate from one sample, sequenced in a study of T cell changes during pregnancy in multiple sclerosis (dated by TCRdb to the late 2010s). Receptor amplification or capture employed the immunoSEQ multiplex PCR assay. Entries here come from immuneACCESS through TCRdb and include only in-frame sequences with V and J called. Some clones fail to appear in such tables; in the studies checked, an unresolved V gene covers under half of the shortfall, and the cause of the remainder is unknown. Here the sample has 70,000 to 80,000 clones; around 93% occur a single time. About 0.93% of the sample rests with the top ten. The input for sequencing was peripheral blood, taken in the first trimester of pregnancy. Every receptor here comes from a female donor with multiple sclerosis, enrolled in a pregnancy study.

V is TRBV27 and J is TRBJ2-7; tentative D call: TRBD1 (6 bases). V gave up 6 bases and J gave up 4 bases, with 13 bases separating them. The V gene's germline CDR1 is MNHEY and CDR2 SMNVEV (reference sequence). CDR3 size: 13 residues. In nucleotides, the CDR3 is TGTGCCAGCAGCGAAAGGGGGTCTTACGAGCAGTACTTC. Translation: CASSERGSYEQYF.

The J gene is TRBJ2-3, the V gene TRBV7-7; 9 bases fit TRBD2. CDR1 is SSHAT, CDR2 FNYEAQ, per germline (reference sequence). There are 14 residues in the CDR3. The junction had 6 bases not matched to a gene; V was cut back by 5 bases and J by 6 bases. CDR3 amino acids: CASSDRAGGDTQYF. DNA for the CDR3: TGTGCCAGCAGCGATAGGGCGGGGGGGGATACGCAGTATTTT.

A note on this clone: This specimen includes other DNA sequences encoding the same CDR3. The rearrangement uses TRBV5-1 and TRBJ2-5, with D perhaps TRBD1 (5 bases). CDR1 is SGHRS and CDR2 is YFSETQ in the germline V gene. The ends were cut back, 0 bases at V and 3 bases at J, with 12 bases in the middle. The CDR3 covers 15 residues. Written as DNA, the CDR3 is TGCGCCAGCAGCTTGGCCGCGACAGAGAAAGAGACCCAGTACTTC. Translated: CASSLAATEKETQYF.

This chain links TRBV25-1 with TRBJ1-1; tentative D call: TRBD1 (6 bases). Deletions cut 5 bases from V and 1 base from J, with 14 bases between. Germline lookup yields CDR1 MGHDK and CDR2 SYGVNS. The CDR3 loop spans 15 amino acids. DNA for the CDR3: TGTGCCAGCAGTTGGGGGGGCACCAGGAACACTGAAGCTTTCTTT. Its protein product is CASSWGGTRNTEAFF.

This clone was seen a handful of times. The chain links TRBV11-2 to TRBJ1-1; possible D gene TRBD1, 5 bases. CDR1 is SGHAT and CDR2 is FQNNGV in the germline V gene. Trimming stripped 8 bases from V and 5 bases from J, with 9 bases between. CDR3 size: 11 residues. CDR3 in amino acids: CASGRGTEAFF. The CDR3 nucleotides are TGTGCCAGCGGTCGGGGGACTGAAGCTTTCTTT.

The rearrangement joins TRBV5-5 to TRBJ2-7; D is ambiguous. Germline loops: CDR1 SGHKS, CDR2 YYEKEE (reference sequence). The V and J ends lost 4 bases and 2 bases respectively, with 16 bases between them. This CDR3 has 15 residues. The CDR3 loop is CASSPVGWSAYEQYF. As DNA, the CDR3 is TGTGCCAGCAGCCCCGTGGGCTGGTCCGCCTACGAGCAGTACTTC. The whole variable domain, remainder taken from reference TRBV5-5 and TRBJ2-7, is DAGVTQSPTHLIKTRGQQVTLRCSPISGHKSVSWYQQVLGQGPQFIFQYYEKEERGRGNFPDRFSARQFPNYSSELNVNALLLGDSALYLCASSPVGWSAYEQYFGPGTRLTVT.

The chain uses TRBV12-5 and TRBJ2-2, with TRBD1 identical over 7 bases. Germline CDR1 reads LGHNT; CDR2 reads FRNRAP. The CDR3 has 14 residues. Unmatched junction bases numbered 9, after V lost 6 bases and J lost 8 bases. This CDR3 is CASGEQGSPGELFF. DNA for the CDR3: TGTGCTAGTGGAGAACAGGGGTCCCCGGGGGAGCTGTTTTTT.

The rearrangement joins TRBV9 to TRBJ2-7; 9 positions match TRBD2. This CDR3 region has 15 residues. The germline V gene encodes CDR1 SGDLS and CDR2 YYNGEE. V shed 3 bases, J shed 5 bases, and the junction held 9 bases outside the gene matches. As DNA, the CDR3 is TGTGCCAGCAGCGGGCCGGGGCGGGAGGGCGACGAGCAGTACTTC. Protein sequence: CASSGPGREGDEQYF.

The rearrangement uses TRBV27 and TRBJ1-4; D not certain. V lost 1 base to trimming and J lost 6 bases, with 12 bases between them. The germline V gene has CDR1 MNHEY and CDR2 SMNVEV (reference sequence). The CDR3 totals 15 residues. The CDR3 is CASSLLSGRDEKLFF. The DNA for the CDR3 is TGTGCCAGCAGTTTATTGTCGGGTCGGGATGAAAAACTGTTTTTT.

This clone was recorded once. This chain links TRBV4-1 with TRBJ2-7; D ambiguous. Germline V gives CDR1 MGHRA, CDR2 YSYEKL. The CDR3 length is 15 residues. Trimming shortened V by 4 bases and J by 0 bases, and 13 bases separated the two germline ends. CDR3 DNA: TGCGCCAGCAGCCGCCAAGACACTCCCTCCTACGAGCAGTACTTC. Translated: CASSRQDTPSYEQYF.